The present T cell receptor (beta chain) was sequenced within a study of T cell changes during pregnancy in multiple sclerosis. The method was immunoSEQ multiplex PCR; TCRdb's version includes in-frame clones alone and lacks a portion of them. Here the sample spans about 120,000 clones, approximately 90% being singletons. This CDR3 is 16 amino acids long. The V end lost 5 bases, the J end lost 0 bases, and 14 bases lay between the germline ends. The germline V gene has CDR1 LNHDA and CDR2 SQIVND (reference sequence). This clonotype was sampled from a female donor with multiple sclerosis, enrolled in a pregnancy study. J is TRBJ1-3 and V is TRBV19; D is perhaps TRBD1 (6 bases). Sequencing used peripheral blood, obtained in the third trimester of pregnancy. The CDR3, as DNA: TGTGCCAGTAGTGTCGGACAGAAGAGCTCTGGAAACACCATATATTTT. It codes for CASSVGQKSSGNTIYF.